This TCR beta chain was profiled in a study of vaccination and CD4 T cells after COVID-19. Sequencing of cultured CD4+ T cell DNA used the Oncomine TCR Beta short-read assay. TCRdb re-called the PCR reads through MiXCR, storing one row per CDR3 protein. The repertoire holds tens of thousands of distinct CDR3 sequences, with roughly 58% as singletons. This CDR3 contains 16 residues. CDR1 is DFQATT and CDR2 is SNEGSKA in the germline V gene (reference sequence). A note on this clonotype: Its antigen is as yet unknown. The junction departs from the called germline gene at one end, perhaps through a read error.

Specified treatment: roughly 11-day PBMC culture with coronavirus spike peptide pools or control peptides (ViraFEST assay). The sample comprised CD4+ T cells from blood, cultured in vitro. The J gene is TRBJ1-5, the V gene TRBV20-1; 7 bases line up with TRBD1. This sequence was found in a human donor who had recovered from COVID-19. As DNA, the CDR3 is TGCAGTGCTAGAGATCGCGGCAGGGGGAGCAATCAGCCCCAGAATTTT. Translated, it gives CSARDRGRGSNQPQNF.